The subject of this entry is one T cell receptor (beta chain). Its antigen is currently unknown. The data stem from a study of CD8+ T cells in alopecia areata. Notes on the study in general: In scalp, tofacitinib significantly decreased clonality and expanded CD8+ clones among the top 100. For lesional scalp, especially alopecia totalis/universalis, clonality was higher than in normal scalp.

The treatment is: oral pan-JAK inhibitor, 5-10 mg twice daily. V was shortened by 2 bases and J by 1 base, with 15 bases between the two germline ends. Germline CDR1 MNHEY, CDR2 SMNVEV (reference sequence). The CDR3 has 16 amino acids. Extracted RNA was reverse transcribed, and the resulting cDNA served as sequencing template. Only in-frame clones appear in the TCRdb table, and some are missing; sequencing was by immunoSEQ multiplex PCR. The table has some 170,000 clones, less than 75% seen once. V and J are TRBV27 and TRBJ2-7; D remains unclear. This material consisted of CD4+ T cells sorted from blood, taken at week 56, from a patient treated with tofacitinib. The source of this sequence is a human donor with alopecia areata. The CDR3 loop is CASSLKYGPPSYEQYF. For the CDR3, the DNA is TGTGCCAGCAGTTTAAAGTACGGGCCGCCATCCTACGAGCAGTACTTC.